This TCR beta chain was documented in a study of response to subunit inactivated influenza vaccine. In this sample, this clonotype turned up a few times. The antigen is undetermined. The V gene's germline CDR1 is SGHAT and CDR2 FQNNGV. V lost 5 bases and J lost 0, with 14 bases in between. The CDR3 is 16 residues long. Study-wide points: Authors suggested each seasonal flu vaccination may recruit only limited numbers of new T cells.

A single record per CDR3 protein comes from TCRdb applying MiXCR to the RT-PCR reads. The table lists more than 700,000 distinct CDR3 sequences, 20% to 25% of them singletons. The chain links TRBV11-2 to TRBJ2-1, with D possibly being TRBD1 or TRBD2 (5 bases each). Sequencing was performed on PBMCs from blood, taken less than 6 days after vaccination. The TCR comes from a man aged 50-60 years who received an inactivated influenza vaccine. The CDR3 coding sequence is TGTGCCAGCAGCGGGGTGAGGGGCGCCTCCTACAATGAGCAGTTCTTC. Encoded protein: CASSGVRGASYNEQFF.